A selection of T cell receptor beta chains follows, all from one sample in a study of shared clonotypes between healthy human individuals. Libraries were prepared by immunoSEQ multiplex PCR; TCRdb keeps only in-frame clonotypes and omits some of them. This table has some 2,100,000 clones, approximately 96% appearing once. The source material was naive CD4+ T cells sorted from blood. These receptors all come from a man aged 18 to 29 in good health. Both conserved end residues are part of each CDR3. A D gene is named only where the DNA matches it firmly. Where a row states a size, it is once, few, many or the class of an expanded clone; other rows omit it.

TRBV6-6,-,TRBJ2-3,-,TGTGCCAGCCTTCCCGTAGGGGGCACAGATACGCAGTATTTT,CASLPVGGTDTQYF
TRBV21-1,-,TRBJ2-5,-,TGTGCCAGCAGCACTGCTAGCGGGAGAGCCCAAGAGACCCAGTACTTC,CASSTASGRAQETQYF
TRBV5-1,-,TRBJ1-1,-,TGCGCCAGCAGCTTGGACGGCACGGGTACTGAAGCTTTCTTT,CASSLDGTGTEAFF
TRBV6-1,-,TRBJ1-6,-,TGTGCCAGCCTGGATCAATCACCCCTCCACTTT,CASLDQSPLHF
TRBV7-2,-,TRBJ2-7,-,TGTGCCAGCAGCTTAGTAGCGGTAATCTCCTACGAGCAGTACTTC,CASSLVAVISYEQYF
TRBV5-4,-,TRBJ2-3,TRBD2,TGTGCCACACCAGGACTAGGGACAGATACGCAGTATTTT,CATPGLGTDTQYF
TRBV7-9,-,TRBJ1-2,TRBD1,TGTGCCAGCAGCATCGGACAGGCGCCCCGCTACACCTTC,CASSIGQAPRYTF
TRBV6-5,-,TRBJ2-6,-,TGTGCCAGCAGTTACCAGACAACCTCTGGGGCCAACGTCCTGACTTTC,CASSYQTTSGANVLTF
TRBV7-3,-,TRBJ2-7,-,TGTGCCAGCAGCGAACAGGCCGGGGCCCGTGTGTACGAGCAGTACTTC,CASSEQAGARVYEQYF
TRBV30,-,TRBJ1-1,-,TGTGCCTGGGGGGGGAGGCATACTGAAGCTTTCTTT,CAWGGRHTEAFF
TRBV10-3,-,TRBJ1-4,-,TGTGCCATCAGGGACTCCGGGTCGGGGGAAAAACTGTTTTTT,CAIRDSGSGEKLFF
TRBV10-3,once,TRBJ2-7,-,TGTGCCATCAGTGAGTCAAGTAGGTCCTCCTACGAGCAGTACTTC,CAISESSRSSYEQYF
TRBV5-1,-,TRBJ1-2,-,TGCGCCAGCAGCTCAGACGGGGACTATGGCTACACCTTC,CASSSDGDYGYTF
TRBV7-2,-,TRBJ1-3,-,TGTGCCAGCAGCCCACCCCTAGTCAACACCATATATTTT,CASSPPLVNTIYF
TRBV6-5,once,TRBJ2-5,TRBD1,TGTGCCAGCAGTTACCTGGGGACAGGGGGTCGAGAGACCCAGTACTTC,CASSYLGTGGRETQYF